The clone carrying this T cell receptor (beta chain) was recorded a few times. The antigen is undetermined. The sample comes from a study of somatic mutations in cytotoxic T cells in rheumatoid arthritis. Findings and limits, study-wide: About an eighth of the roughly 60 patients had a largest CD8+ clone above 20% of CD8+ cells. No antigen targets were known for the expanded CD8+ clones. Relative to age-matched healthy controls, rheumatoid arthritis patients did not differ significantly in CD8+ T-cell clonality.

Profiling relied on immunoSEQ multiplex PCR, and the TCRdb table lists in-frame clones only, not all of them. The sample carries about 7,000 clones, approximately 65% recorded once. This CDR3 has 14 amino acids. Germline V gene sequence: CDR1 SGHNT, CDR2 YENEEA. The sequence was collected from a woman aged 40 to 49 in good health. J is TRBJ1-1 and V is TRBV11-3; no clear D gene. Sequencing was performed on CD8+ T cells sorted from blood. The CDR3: CVAPPLGKNTEAFF. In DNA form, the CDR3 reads TGTGTCGCCCCGCCCCTGGGAAAGAACACTGAAGCTTTCTTT. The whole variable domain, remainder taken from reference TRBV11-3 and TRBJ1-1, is EAGVVQSPRYKIIEKKQPVAFWCNPISGHNTLYWYLQNLGQGPELLIRYENEEAVDDSQLPKDRFSAERLKGVDSTLKIQPAELGDSAVYLCVAPPLGKNTEAFFGQGTRLTVV.